This is a list of T cell receptor beta chains from one sample in a study of graft-versus-host responses after intestinal transplantation. Produced via immunoSEQ multiplex PCR; TCRdb's table is partial and in-frame only. This table has about 120,000 clones, more than 80% appearing once. These receptors have no identified antigens. The source material was unstimulated CD4+ T cells sorted from spleen or lymph node cells, sampled before transplant. All receptors derive from a human donor who was the organ donor for an intestinal transplant. The CDR3 runs from the conserved cysteine through the conserved F or W. Fields, in order: D gene, J gene, clone size, V gene, CDR3 protein, CDR3 DNA. The D gene is left open where the match is weak. The size field is filled for only some rows; it gives once, few, many or a size class.

.,TRBJ2-1,.,TRBV6-1,CASSDALSSYNEQFF,TGTGCCAGCAGTGACGCTCTAAGCTCCTACAATGAGCAGTTCTTC
.,TRBJ2-3,.,TRBV7-9,CASSLDGSRSDTQYF,TGTGCCAGCAGCTTAGACGGGAGTCGCTCAGATACGCAGTATTTT
TRBD1,TRBJ2-7,.,TRBV4-1,CASSPTPWTGGNYEQYF,TGCGCCAGCAGCCCTACGCCTTGGACAGGGGGCAACTACGAGCAGTACTTC
.,TRBJ2-7,.,TRBV5-4,CASSSKRSTEQYF,TGTGCCAGCAGCTCTAAAAGGTCTACCGAGCAGTACTTC
TRBD1,TRBJ2-7,.,TRBV19,CASSILLGTADSYEQYF,TGTGCCAGTAGTATCTTGCTGGGGACAGCTGACTCCTACGAGCAGTACTTC
TRBD2,TRBJ2-1,.,TRBV5-5,CASSPGLAVYNEQFF,TGTGCCAGCAGCCCGGGACTAGCGGTCTACAATGAGCAGTTCTTC
.,TRBJ2-3,.,TRBV4-1,CASSPGWEGTDTQYF,TGCGCCAGCAGCCCTGGTTGGGAAGGCACAGATACGCAGTATTTT
.,TRBJ1-1,few,TRBV2,CASSEVREGEAFF,TGTGCCAGCAGTGAAGTCAGGGAAGGTGAAGCTTTCTTT
TRBD2,TRBJ2-3,.,TRBV4-1,CASSKGNPGLARTDTQYF,TGCGCCAGCAGCAAGGGTAACCCGGGACTAGCGCGCACAGATACGCAGTATTTT
TRBD2,TRBJ2-7,.,TRBV11-2,CASTPQAGLYEQYF,TGTGCCAGCACCCCTCAAGCGGGGCTCTACGAGCAGTACTTC
.,TRBJ2-2,.,TRBV7-3,CASSLTGRGRSDTGELFF,TGTGCCAGCAGCTTAACGGGACGGGGGCGATCGGACACCGGGGAGCTGTTTTTT
TRBD1,TRBJ1-1,once,TRBV30,CAWSVPGLGQGALNTEAFF,TGTGCCTGGAGTGTACCCGGGTTGGGGCAGGGGGCTTTGAACACTGAAGCTTTCTTT
TRBD1,TRBJ2-7,few,TRBV10-3,CAIRGDRGSYEQYF,TGTGCCATCCGGGGGGACAGGGGCTCCTACGAGCAGTACTTC
.,TRBJ2-1,.,TRBV5-5,CASRHGDLNNEQFF,TGTGCCAGCAGACACGGGGACCTCAACAATGAGCAGTTCTTC
.,TRBJ1-5,.,TRBV19,CASSIDHGGDQPQHF,TGTGCCAGTAGTATAGATCACGGGGGAGACCAGCCCCAGCATTTT
.,TRBJ1-2,once,TRBV25-1,CASSKGPTGLGYGYTF,TGTGCCAGCAGTAAAGGCCCCACAGGGTTGGGCTATGGCTACACCTTC
.,TRBJ2-7,.,TRBV5-1,CASSLDRSAYEQYF,TGCGCCAGCAGCTTGGACAGGTCAGCCTACGAGCAGTACTTC
.,TRBJ2-1,.,TRBV27,CASSSLGGSYNEQFF,TGTGCCAGCAGTTCCTTAGGGGGTTCCTACAATGAGCAGTTCTTC
TRBD1,TRBJ1-5,.,TRBV28,CASSLAGQGGQPQHF,TGTGCCAGCAGTTTAGCGGGACAGGGGGGTCAGCCCCAGCATTTT
TRBD1,TRBJ2-5,.,TRBV5-1,CASSLGTGETQYF,TGCGCCAGCAGCTTGGGGACAGGAGAGACCCAGTACTTC
.,TRBJ1-2,.,TRBV28,CASSLQGNYGYTF,TGTGCCAGCAGTTTACAGGGAAACTATGGCTACACCTTC
TRBD2,TRBJ2-7,.,TRBV6-1,CASTRAASGNYEQYF,TGTGCCAGCACTAGGGCGGCTAGCGGGAACTACGAGCAGTACTTC
.,TRBJ2-7,.,TRBV11-2,CASSLRVTYEQYF,TGTGCCAGCAGCTTGCGGGTCACCTACGAGCAGTACTTC